The rows below give T cell receptor beta chains drawn from one sample of a study of cytomegalovirus exposure and HLA in healthy donors. Assay: immunoSEQ multiplex PCR; the TCRdb copy retains only in-frame clones and omits some. The sample yields 130,000 or so clones, about 73% seen once. The sequenced sample was PBMCs. Receptors were obtained from a woman between 40 and 50 years old in good health and CMV-seropositive. Each CDR3 is given without its conserved first and last residue. For some rows the clone size is stated as once, few or many, or as a class when expanded; others skip it.

V	J	size	length	CDR3
TRBV4-2	TRBJ1-5	NA	14	ASSQEGRASNQPQH
TRBV5-1	TRBJ2-1	NA	13	ASSFAGGSINEQF
TRBV6-5	TRBJ2-1	NA	10	ASSYLAGTEF
TRBV30	TRBJ1-2	NA	11	ASRKGGDYGYT
TRBV5-1	TRBJ1-1	NA	11	ASSSLAGTEAF
TRBV7-9	TRBJ1-2	NA	14	ASSLTTGGNNYGYT
TRBV19	TRBJ2-7	NA	10	ASDRFSYEQY
TRBV18	TRBJ1-1	NA	14	ASSLRQGGLDTEAF
TRBV9	TRBJ2-7	NA	10	ASSPRNHEQY
TRBV18	TRBJ1-1	NA	13	ASSPRTAMNTEAF
TRBV7-9	TRBJ2-4	NA	10	SSSLISGSEH
TRBV28	TRBJ1-5	few	17	ASSFLLRLWRDSNQPQH
TRBV7-2	TRBJ2-1	once	14	ASSLAGGQARNEQF
TRBV28	TRBJ1-2	NA	12	ASSLLGTNYGYT
TRBV2	TRBJ2-1	NA	14	ASIRQGTGKYNEQF
TRBV11-2	TRBJ2-7	NA	11	ASSLHRIYEQY
TRBV19	TRBJ2-1	NA	14	ASSTGTSKYDNEQF
TRBV19	TRBJ1-2	NA	11	ASSTGGTYGYT
TRBV28	TRBJ1-1	NA	11	ASSTGGSTEAF
TRBV6-5	TRBJ1-4	few	13	ASSYSGTGGEKLF
TRBV5-4	TRBJ2-5	NA	12	ASRFSTGSETQY
TRBV13	TRBJ2-7	NA	14	ASSPVDGTSGDEQY
TRBV7-8	TRBJ1-1	few	12	ASSLDRGVTEAF
TRBV5-1	TRBJ2-1	NA	12	ASSLGQGYSARF
TRBV9	TRBJ1-2	NA	13	ASSVGGTANYGYT
TRBV7-3	TRBJ1-1	NA	12	ASSMTGGSTEAF
TRBV27	TRBJ1-2	NA	16	ASTGSGTSMGPGYGYT
TRBV7-9	TRBJ1-1	NA	14	ASSEDSLRLNTEAF
TRBV5-5	TRBJ2-2	once	12	ASSPDRSLGELF
TRBV4-2	TRBJ2-1	NA	14	ASRLASGRAGNEQF
TRBV19	TRBJ1-2	once	9	ASSDRGGYT
TRBV5-5	TRBJ2-1	NA	13	ASGHRDNFYNEQF
TRBV9	TRBJ2-7	NA	13	ASSQDSRPSYEQY
TRBV28	TRBJ2-7	once	15	ASGPGLAVTASYEQY